Sequencing of this T cell receptor (beta chain) was carried out in a study of beta chain features in type 1 diabetes. Whole-study results and caveats: Moderate yet significant TCRB CDR3 shortening was seen in Type 1 diabetes patients in all four CD4+ subsets. More deletions and fewer insertions at VDJ junctions were found in patients with type 1 diabetes. Small HLA sub-analyses could not settle whether HLA shapes TCRB rearrangement.

Germline values: CDR1 MNHNY, CDR2 SVGAGI (reference sequence). This CDR3 is built from 15 residues. Trimming cost V 6 bases and J 7 bases, with 22 bases left between them. Of the isolated RNA, all was reverse transcribed, and so the sequenced material was expressed TCRB transcripts. The protocol was immunoSEQ multiplex PCR, while the TCRdb copy is restricted to in-frame clones and leaves out a portion. The sample comprises hundreds of thousands of clones, around 14% of which are singletons, and more than 0.02% rests with the top ten. This clone was picked up a small number of times. No antigen is known for it.

The chain couples TRBV6-6 to TRBJ2-7; D might be TRBD1 (5 bases). The receptor was derived from a woman between 40 and 55 years old in good health. Sequenced sample: naive CD4+ T cells from blood. DNA of the CDR3: TGTGCCAGCAGCCCTCCAGGGCGGTCTGTGAAAGAGCAGTACTTC. It yields the protein CASSPPGRSVKEQYF.